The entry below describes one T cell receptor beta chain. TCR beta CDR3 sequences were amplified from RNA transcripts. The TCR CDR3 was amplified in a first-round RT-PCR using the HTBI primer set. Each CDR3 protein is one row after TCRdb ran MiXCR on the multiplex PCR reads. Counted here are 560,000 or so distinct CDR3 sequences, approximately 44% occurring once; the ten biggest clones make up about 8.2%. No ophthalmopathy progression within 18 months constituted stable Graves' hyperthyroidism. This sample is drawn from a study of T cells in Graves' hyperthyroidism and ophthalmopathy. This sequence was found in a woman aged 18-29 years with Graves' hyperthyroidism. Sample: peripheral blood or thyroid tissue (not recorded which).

The CDR3 nucleotides are TGTGCCAGCAGCAAAGGGACAGGGGGCCGCTACGAGCAGTACTTC. As protein: CASSKGTGGRYEQYF. This rearrangement joins TRBV11-1 to TRBJ2-7, with TRBD1 identical over 12 bases. With 5 bases clipped from V and 3 bases from J, the junction kept 5 bases outside the gene matches. CDR3 length equals 15 residues. CDR1 SGHAT and CDR2 FQDESV come from the germline V gene (reference sequence).